This T cell receptor (beta chain) came from a study of blood T cell repertoires in COVID-19. V lost 4 bases to trimming and J lost 0 bases, with 12 bases between them. Per germline, CDR1 LGHDT and CDR2 YNNKEL (reference sequence). CDR3 length: 15 amino acids. Sequencing used immunoSEQ multiplex PCR; TCRdb keeps in-frame clones, though not all of them. The table has 20,000 to 25,000 clones, roughly 90% seen once; the top ten hold around 10%. The clonotype was recovered from a human donor in a cohort sampled during active COVID-19. The donor label of this sample is uncertain. Sequenced input: peripheral blood. The J gene is TRBJ2-5, the V gene TRBV3-1 (or the pseudogene TRBV3-2), with TRBD1 as a possible D gene (6 bases). Written as DNA, the CDR3 is TGTGCCAGCAGCCGAACAAGGGGGTACCAAGAGACCCAGTACTTC. Translated, it gives CASSRTRGYQETQYF.